The rows below give T cell receptor beta chains drawn from one sample of a study of cytomegalovirus exposure and HLA in healthy donors. TCRdb's copy holds only in-frame clones and misses some; the assay was immunoSEQ multiplex PCR. The table includes some 160,000 clones, about 85% detected once. The sequenced sample was PBMCs. Source of these receptors: a young man in good health and CMV-seronegative. Both conserved end residues are part of each CDR3. The D gene is left open where the match is weak. Some rows mark clone size as missing; the rest say once, few, many or name a class of expanded clone.

v_call	clone_size	d_call	j_call	cdr3_nt	cdr3_aa
TRBV6-5	once	.	TRBJ1-1	TGTGCCTCCAAGCTGACTTTCGGTTTCACTGAAGCTTTCTTT	CASKLTFGFTEAFF
TRBV6-5	.	.	TRBJ2-1	TGTGCCAGCAGTTATACCCGCGGAGAGTCCAATGAGCAGTTCTTC	CASSYTRGESNEQFF
TRBV12-5	.	.	TRBJ2-1	TGTGCTAGCACAGATGGAAACACCATCTACAATGAGCAGTTCTTC	CASTDGNTIYNEQFF
TRBV11-3	.	.	TRBJ2-2	TGTGCCAGCAGCCCACAGGAAACCGGGGAGCTGTTTTTT	CASSPQETGELFF
TRBV7-9	.	.	TRBJ2-1	TGTTCCAGCAGCCCAGCCGCCAGCGGCACCTTCAATGAGCAGTTCTTC	CSSSPAASGTFNEQFF
TRBV2	.	.	TRBJ1-3	TGTGCCAGCAGTGAAAGGAGGGACACCATATATTTT	CASSERRDTIYF
TRBV12-5	.	.	TRBJ1-1	TGTGCTAGTGGCCCCGACGGGGAGAGGCGGCACACTGAAGCTTTCTTT	CASGPDGERRHTEAFF
TRBV7-3	.	.	TRBJ2-3	TGTGCCAGCAGCTCGGGCAACAGGGCGCCAGATACGCAGTATTTT	CASSSGNRAPDTQYF
TRBV5-8	.	TRBD2	TRBJ2-7	TGTGCCAGCAGCTGGGGTACGGGGGGCGAGCAGTACTTC	CASSWGTGGEQYF
TRBV2	.	TRBD1	TRBJ1-5	TGTGCCAGCAGTGGGGACAGGGGTGACAATCAGCCCCAGCATTTT	CASSGDRGDNQPQHF
TRBV7-2	.	.	TRBJ2-5	TGTGCCAGCAGCCGACGGACTACCCCAGAGACCCAGTACTTC	CASSRRTTPETQYF
TRBV9	.	.	TRBJ2-1	TGTGCCAGCAGCCCCGGGTCTTCACTTGAAACCTACAATGAGCAGTTCTTC	CASSPGSSLETYNEQFF
TRBV9	.	.	TRBJ2-7	TGTGCCAGCAGCCCAGGGGGGAACTACGAGCAGTACTTC	CASSPGGNYEQYF
TRBV20-1	.	.	TRBJ1-6	TGCAGTGCTAGAGATATATCCCTCCACTTT	CSARDISLHF
TRBV5-1	few	.	TRBJ2-5	TGCGCCAGCAGCACCCGATCCTCACAAGTGCAAGAGACCCAGTACTTC	CASSTRSSQVQETQYF
TRBV13	.	.	TRBJ2-6	TGTGCCAGCAGCTTAGGACAGATCTCTGGGGCCAACGTCCTGACTTTC	CASSLGQISGANVLTF
TRBV28	.	.	TRBJ2-7	TGTGCCAGCAGTTTTCGCGGATCCTACGAGCAGTACTTC	CASSFRGSYEQYF
TRBV10-3	.	.	TRBJ2-6	TGTGCCATCAGGAGGCAGGGTGAAGCTGGGGCCAACGTCCTGACTTTC	CAIRRQGEAGANVLTF
TRBV18	once	.	TRBJ1-5	TGTGCCAGCTCACCCTACCCCACCCCCGGGAGTAATCTTCAGCCCCAGCATTTT	CASSPYPTPGSNLQPQHF
TRBV4-1	.	TRBD1	TRBJ2-3	TGCGCCAGCAGCCCAAGACAGGGCACGGATACGCAGTATTTT	CASSPRQGTDTQYF